Each of the 10 T cell receptor beta chains below was sequenced from the same sample in a study of early T cells in non-severe SARS-CoV-2 infection. One entry per CDR3 protein, called by TCRdb with MiXCR from the 5' RACE reads. This table has some 91,000 distinct CDR3 sequences, about 11% appearing once. The sequenced sample was whole blood, obtained at baseline. The receptors come from an adult who was a healthcare worker with PCR-confirmed SARS-CoV-2 infection or an uninfected control (not recorded which).

This clonotype was counted a few times. V usage is TRBV6-2 or TRBV6-3 and J usage is TRBJ2-3; D is undetermined. Trimming removed 4 bases at V and 3 bases at J, with 14 bases between. The germline V gene has CDR1 MNHEY and CDR2 SVGEGT. The CDR3 has 15 residues. The CDR3: CASSFSRVRTDTQYF. The CDR3 nucleotides are TGTGCCAGCAGTTTTAGTCGGGTACGAACAGATACGCAGTATTTT.

This chain uses TRBV2 with TRBJ2-5; D perhaps matches TRBD2 (5 bases). CDR3 size: 12 residues. Trimming pared 6 bases from V and 2 bases from J, leaving 7 bases between. CDR1 SNHLY and CDR2 FYNNEI come from the germline V gene. The CDR3 coding sequence is TGTGCCAGCAGGGGAGATCAAGAGACCCAGTACTTC. As protein: CASRGDQETQYF.

This clonotype was seen only a few times. The chain employs TRBV7-9 and TRBJ2-1; D possibly corresponds to TRBD2 (6 bases). V lost 5 bases to trimming and J lost 14 bases, with 13 bases between them. Germline CDR1 SEHNR, CDR2 FQNEAQ (reference sequence). The CDR3 has 11 residues. CDR3 sequence reads: CASSPRESEFF. Written as DNA, the CDR3 is TGTGCCAGCAGCCCACGGGAGTCGGAGTTCTTC.

This clonotype was counted between two and nine times. At one end, the junction sequence differs from germline, possibly due to a read error. This rearrangement joins TRBV14 to TRBJ2-6; D gene uncertain. Germline CDR1 is SGHDN and CDR2 is FVKESK. The CDR3 length is 18 residues. The CDR3 is CVSSQESRKSSGANVLTF. CDR3 nucleotide sequence: TGTGTCAGCAGCCAAGAGTCGAGGAAGTCCTCTGGGGCCAACGTCCTGACTTTC.

This rearrangement joins TRBV11-2 to TRBJ1-3; D remains ambiguous. CDR1 and CDR2 from the germline V gene are SGHAT and FQNNGV. This CDR3 has 13 amino acids. Trimming cost V 2 bases and J 4 bases, with 6 bases left between them. The CDR3 spells CASSLHLGNTIYF. CDR3 bases: TGTGCCAGCAGCTTACACCTGGGAAACACCATATATTTT.

This clonotype has only a few counts. The CDR3 nucleotides read TGTGCCAGCAGTCGGCAGCAGGGAACTAATGAAAAACTGTTTTTT. It codes for CASSRQQGTNEKLFF. The chain joins TRBV3-1 to TRBJ1-4; tentatively, D is TRBD1 (5 bases). V was shortened by 6 bases and J by 1 base, with 12 bases between the two germline ends. Germline V gene sequence: CDR1 LGHDT, CDR2 YNNKEL (reference sequence). This CDR3 has 15 residues.

In its sample, this clonotype was seen a few times. V and J are TRBV9 and TRBJ1-2; D ambiguous. The germline gives CDR1 SGDLS, CDR2 YYNGEE. V lost 0 bases, J lost 3 bases, and 9 bases lay in between. The CDR3 sequence is 14 residues long. The CDR3 loop is CASSVGTGDYGYTF. The CDR3 nucleotides are TGTGCCAGCAGCGTAGGTACCGGGGACTATGGCTACACCTTC.

This clonotype occurred once. This sequence joins TRBV5-1 and TRBJ1-1, with D possibly TRBD1 on 5 matching bases. V gave up 3 bases and J gave up 6 bases, with 12 bases separating them. The length of the CDR3 is 13 residues. Germline V gene sequence: CDR1 SGHRS, CDR2 YFSETQ. The CDR3 loop reads CASSWGNGAEAFF. The CDR3 nucleotides read TGCGCCAGCAGCTGGGGGAACGGGGCTGAAGCTTTCTTT.

In this sample, this clonotype turned up a few times. The rearrangement uses TRBV3-1 and TRBJ1-2; 8 bases agree with TRBD1. The germline gives CDR1 LGHDT, CDR2 YNNKEL (reference sequence). The CDR3 totals 14 residues. V shed 2 bases, J shed 3 bases, and the junction held 2 bases outside the gene matches. The chain's CDR3 is CASSQQQGDYGYTF. CDR3 DNA: TGTGCCAGCAGCCAACAACAGGGGGACTATGGCTACACCTTC.

The chain uses TRBV21-1 and TRBJ2-3; TRBD1, the D gene given by the table, was not confirmed from the DNA. TRBV21-1 is listed as a pseudogene. CDR3 length: 13 residues. The CDR3 here is CASSTRQTDTQYF. Here the CDR3 DNA reads TGTGCCAGCAGCACGCGACAGACAGATACGCAGTATTTT.